This T cell receptor (beta chain) was recorded in a study of blood T cell repertoires in COVID-19. Study-wide context: Italy, Spain and the United States were the sources of the convalescent and acute COVID-19 samples.

Ages ranged from about 18 to 89 years, with residence in approximately 25 US areas. Allocation to cohorts depended on clinical history reported by the participants. Authors' data handling: Reference gene primer amplification gave estimated nucleated cell counts. Here immunoSEQ multiplex PCR was the method, and the copy in TCRdb shows in-frame clones only, minus some. V and J calls and clone size are those listed in that table; D and trimming were worked out from the DNA. Of 330,000 or so clones listed, around 87% were seen once; the top ten hold roughly 2%. Sequenced input: PBMCs or T cells enriched from blood (not recorded which). The TCR was taken from a man between 35 and 55 years old in a cohort exposed to, infected with or recovered from COVID-19 (not recorded which).

The DNA for the CDR3 is TGTGCCAGCAGCTTATTCACAGGGTCCAACAATGAGCAGTTCTTC. Translated, it gives CASSLFTGSNNEQFF. V and J are TRBV7-2 and TRBJ2-1; tentative D call: TRBD1 (6 bases). The CDR3 totals 15 residues. Germline assignment: CDR1 SGHTA and CDR2 FQGNSA. V lost 2 bases, J lost 5 bases, and 13 bases lay in between.